This entry lists 29 T cell receptor beta chains sequenced from one sample in a study of glioma-infiltrating T cells. TCR alpha and beta CDR3 regions were amplified from RNA using iRepertoire nested multiplex PCR. TCRdb used MiXCR to reprocess the multiplex PCR reads, holding one entry per CDR3 protein. The sample shows about 89,000 distinct CDR3 sequences, 23% of them seen only once. The sequencing input was glioma tissue, nonneoplastic brain tissue, or PBMCs (not recorded which). All receptors derive from a human donor with low-grade glioma or glioblastoma, undergoing nonglioma brain surgery, or in good health (not recorded which).

This clonotype has a count of ten or more. The genes are TRBV7-9 and TRBJ1-6, with D tentatively TRBD1 (5 bases). This CDR3 has 14 residues. Germline loops: CDR1 SEHNR, CDR2 FQNEAQ (reference sequence). With 5 bases removed from V and 7 bases from J, the gap between germline ends came to 12 bases. This chain's CDR3 is CASSDPRANSPLHF. As DNA, the CDR3 is TGTGCCAGCAGCGATCCCAGGGCCAATTCACCCCTCCACTTT.

This clonotype was seen many times. The CDR3 protein is CASSQPGTSQETQYF. CDR3 in DNA: TGCGCCAGCAGCCAACCAGGTACTTCCCAAGAGACCCAGTACTTC. The V and J genes are TRBV4-1 and TRBJ2-5; unclear D gene. The CDR3 extends over 15 amino acids. The V gene lost 2 bases and the J gene lost 1 base, with 11 bases spanning the gap. The germline V gene encodes CDR1 MGHRA and CDR2 YSYEKL.

This clonotype was counted at least ten times. The chain employs TRBV7-2 and TRBJ1-2, with D unclear. From germline, CDR1 is SGHTA and CDR2 FQGNSA. The ends were cut back, 1 base at V and 2 bases at J, with 5 bases in the middle. The CDR3 contains 13 residues. CDR3 protein: CASSLGENYGYTF. For the CDR3, the DNA is TGTGCCAGCAGCTTAGGAGAGAACTATGGCTACACCTTC.

The sample holds a few counts of this clonotype. Sequence at one end of the junction differs from germline and may be a read error. The chain uses TRBV12-3 or TRBV12-4 and TRBJ2-3; D tentatively fits TRBD1 or TRBD2 (5 bases each). This CDR3 is 16 amino acids long. CDR3 coding DNA: TGTGCCAGCAGATTAGGGCCCGGGACGAGGAAAGATACGCAGTATTTT. Translating gives CASRLGPGTRKDTQYF.

This clonotype has ten or more counts. The chain recombines TRBV3-1 with TRBJ1-3, with 8 bases that match TRBD1. V shed 1 base and J 6 bases; nucleotides not matched to a gene: 5. Germline V gives CDR1 LGHDT, CDR2 YNNKEL (reference sequence). The CDR3 totals 15 residues. The CDR3 loop reads CASSQGTGTANTIYF. The CDR3 nucleotides are TGTGCCAGCAGCCAAGGGACAGGGACCGCAAACACCATATATTTT.

This clonotype came up many times. This chain joins TRBV27 and TRBJ1-1; perhaps TRBD1 as D (6 bases). V was cut by 6 bases and J by 4 bases, with 18 bases left in between. Looked up from germline, CDR1 is MNHEY and CDR2 is SMNVEV (reference sequence). This CDR3 comprises 15 residues. The CDR3 loop is CASSEYRASGTEAFF. In DNA, the CDR3 is TGTGCCAGCAGCGAGTACAGGGCGAGCGGCACTGAAGCTTTCTTT.

In its sample, this clonotype was seen many times. This chain connects TRBV19 to TRBJ1-5; D remains ambiguous. CDR1 LNHDA and CDR2 SQIVND come from the germline V gene (reference sequence). The CDR3 covers 12 residues. The germline V and J ends were trimmed by 3 bases and 5 bases, with 5 bases remaining between them. The CDR3 DNA reads as TGTGCCAGTAGTATGGGTGATCAGCCCCAGCATTTT. Amino acid sequence: CASSMGDQPQHF. Drawing the rest from reference TRBV19 and TRBJ1-5, the complete variable domain is DGGITQSPKYLFRKEGQNVTLSCEQNLNHDAMYWYRQDPGQGLRLIYYSQIVNDFQKGDIAEGYSVSREKKESFPLTVTSAQKNPTAFYLCASSMGDQPQHFGDGTRLSIL.

This clonotype was counted ten times or more. The rearrangement links TRBV2 to TRBJ2-1; possibly TRBD2 for D (6 bases). This CDR3 comprises 13 residues. V lost 7 bases and J 4 bases, leaving 11 bases between the germline ends. The germline V gene encodes CDR1 SNHLY and CDR2 FYNNEI. CDR3 sequence reads: CASTEGRYNEQFF. As DNA, the CDR3 is TGTGCCAGCACGGAGGGCCGGTACAATGAGCAGTTCTTC.

Concerning this clonotype: A read error may be the cause here, since a much bigger clone is one base away. The V and J genes are TRBV18 and TRBJ2-1; D might be TRBD2 (6 bases). This CDR3 region has 14 residues. Germline CDR1 and CDR2: KGHSH and LQKENI. The CDR3 nucleotides read TGTGCCAGCTCACCCGGAGGGCCCGGGAATGAGAAGTTCTTC. Protein sequence: CASSPGGPGNEKFF.

This clonotype came up many times. The J gene is TRBJ2-1, the V gene TRBV7-9, with D possibly TRBD2 on 5 matching bases. Trimming took 3 bases from V and 5 from J, leaving 11 bases between them. Germline V lookup: CDR1 SEHNR, CDR2 FQNEAQ (reference sequence). This CDR3 contains 14 residues. DNA for the CDR3: TGTGCCAGCAGCTTCCCGGAGGAGAACAATGAGCAGTTCTTC. This codes for CASSFPEENNEQFF.

There are many counts of this clonotype. The genes are TRBV6-4 and TRBJ2-3, with 7 bases matching TRBD2. Trimming took 2 bases from V and 2 from J; bases not matched to a gene: 4. The germline V gene encodes CDR1 MRHNA and CDR2 SNTAGT. The CDR3 consists of 15 residues. The CDR3 spells CASSDEAGPTDTQYF. The CDR3 nucleotides are TGTGCCAGCAGTGACGAAGCGGGGCCCACAGATACGCAGTATTTT.

In this sample, this clonotype turned up many times. This chain connects TRBV6-6 to TRBJ2-2, with no clear D. Germline V gives CDR1 MNHNY, CDR2 SVGAGI (reference sequence). CDR3 size: 13 residues. Deletions cut 0 bases from V and 7 bases from J, with 6 bases between. The CDR3 is CASSYSASGELFF. The CDR3 bases are TGTGCCAGCAGTTACTCTGCCAGCGGGGAGCTGTTTTTT.

In this sample, this clonotype turned up many times. The J gene is TRBJ1-1, the V gene TRBV6-1, with unresolved D. In germline, CDR1 is MNHNS, CDR2 SASEGT. V was shortened by 5 bases and J by 0 bases, with 13 bases between the two germline ends. This CDR3 spans 15 amino acids. In DNA, the CDR3 is TGTGCCAGCAGTCCATACAGAGCCCTGAACACTGAAGCTTTCTTT. Translating gives CASSPYRALNTEAFF.

This clonotype was counted many times. V gene TRBV2 combines with J gene TRBJ1-1, with D possibly being TRBD1 (5 bases). The CDR3 covers 15 residues. In germline, CDR1 is SNHLY, CDR2 FYNNEI. Trimming took 0 bases from V and 5 from J, leaving 13 bases between them. This chain's CDR3 is CASSEARQGGTEAFF. The CDR3 nucleotides read TGTGCCAGCAGTGAAGCGCGCCAGGGAGGTACTGAAGCTTTCTTT.

This clonotype was observed many times. The chain has TRBV2 and TRBJ2-1; 15 bases are shared with TRBD2. The CDR3 is 17 residues long. Germline V gene sequence: CDR1 SNHLY, CDR2 FYNNEI. J was trimmed by 6 bases and V by 8 bases; bases with no gene match: 11. This CDR3 is CASPVGLAGGPSNEQFF. CDR3 DNA: TGTGCCAGCCCCGTTGGACTAGCGGGAGGGCCGTCCAATGAGCAGTTCTTC.

The table lists this clonotype with many counts. The V gene is TRBV4-1, the J gene TRBJ2-1, with TRBD2 matching 10 bases. Germline CDR1 and CDR2: MGHRA and YSYEKL. The CDR3 extends over 18 amino acids. After removal of 4 bases from V and 4 bases from J, the junction contained 13 bases not matched to a gene. The DNA of the CDR3 is TGCGCCAGCAGCCCGGATGGGGCTAGCGGGGGAATTTACAATGAGCAGTTCTTC. This gives the protein CASSPDGASGGIYNEQFF.

In this sample, this clonotype turned up a few times. The V and J genes are TRBV10-1 and TRBJ2-7; 13 bases are shared with TRBD2. The CDR3 contains 15 residues. CDR1 and CDR2 from the germline V gene are WNHNN and SYGVQD (reference sequence). With V trimmed by 6 bases and J by 2 bases, 4 bases remained unmatched. Here the CDR3 DNA reads TGCGCCAGCAGCAAAGGACTAGCGGGAGCCTACGAGCAGTACTTC. It is translated as CASSKGLAGAYEQYF.

This clonotype came up many times. The chain uses TRBV27 and TRBJ1-2; 9 bases align to TRBD1. This CDR3 has 15 amino acids. Germline V gene data show CDR1 as MNHEY and CDR2 as SMNVEV (reference sequence). V lost 5 bases and J lost 3; bases outside the gene matches: 7. CDR3: CASSPLQGADYGYTF. The CDR3 bases are TGTGCCAGCAGTCCTCTACAGGGGGCCGACTATGGCTACACCTTC.

This clonotype showed up many times. The rearrangement joins TRBV20-1 to TRBJ2-5; 8 bases are a match to TRBD2. CDR1 is DFQATT and CDR2 is SNEGSKA in the germline V gene (reference sequence). V lost 1 base to trimming and J lost 2 bases; unmatched junction nucleotides: 12. The CDR3 runs to 17 residues. The CDR3 here is CSARGWLAGIDQETQYF. The CDR3 coding sequence is TGCAGTGCTAGAGGCTGGCTAGCGGGCATAGATCAAGAGACCCAGTACTTC.

This clonotype has just a few counts. This chain joins TRBV7-2 and TRBJ2-3, with D tentatively TRBD2 (6 bases). The V gene lost 7 bases and the J gene lost 6 bases, with 32 bases spanning the gap. Germline V lookup: CDR1 SGHTA, CDR2 FQGNSA. This CDR3 comprises 19 residues. CDR3 protein: CASIPREPRGVGSSDTQYF. CDR3 coding DNA: TGTGCCAGCATCCCTCGGGAGCCCCGCGGGGTTGGGTCTAGCGATACGCAGTATTTT.

The rearrangement joins TRBV7-9 to TRBJ1-2; 9 nucleotides agree with TRBD1. The CDR3 is 16 amino acids. The ends lost 1 base at V and 3 bases at J; junction bases unmatched: 6. Germline CDR1 is SEHNR and CDR2 is FQNEAQ (reference sequence). CDR3 protein: CASSLGRGQGYYGYTF. In nucleotides, the CDR3 is TGTGCCAGCAGCTTAGGGCGGGGACAGGGTTACTATGGCTACACCTTC.

Notes on this clonotype: A much larger clone lies one base from this, so it may be a read error. V is TRBV2 and J is TRBJ1-3; D is perhaps TRBD1 (6 bases). The CDR3 is 16 residues long. Germline CDR1 SNHLY, CDR2 FYNNEI. With 2 bases removed from V and 4 bases from J, the gap between germline ends came to 15 bases. The CDR3 sequence is CASSENPGTRGNTIYF. CDR3 DNA sequence: TGTGCCAGCAGTGAAAACCCCGGGACAAGGGGAAACACCATATATTTT.

In regard to this clonotype: This may come from a read error, since a much larger clone is one base off. The chain combines TRBV6-2 or TRBV6-3 with TRBJ2-3; D unresolved. Trimming shortened V by 0 bases and J by 4 bases, and 5 bases separated the two germline ends. The CDR3 extends over 13 amino acids. Germline-derived CDR1 and CDR2 are MNHEY and SVGEGT. Here the CDR3 reads CASSYSTSDTQYF. The CDR3 DNA reads as TGTGCCAGCAGTTACTCGACGTCAGATACGCAGTATTTT.

This clonotype was counted ten times or more. This sequence joins TRBV18 and TRBJ1-1, with unresolved D. This CDR3 region has 15 residues. Per germline, CDR1 KGHSH and CDR2 LQKENI. The germline V and J ends were trimmed by 6 bases and 1 base, with 15 bases remaining between them. CDR3 nucleotides: TGTGCCAGCTCGCCCCTTGCGGCGGGGAACACTGAAGCTTTCTTT. As protein: CASSPLAAGNTEAFF.

Ten or more counts support this clonotype. This chain links TRBV5-4 with TRBJ1-1, with no clear D. V lost 0 bases and J lost 1, with 7 bases in between. Germline lookup yields CDR1 SGHNT and CDR2 YYREEE (reference sequence). The CDR3 runs 14 residues. The CDR3 nucleotides are TGTGCCAGCAGCTTGGTGCGTGAGAACACTGAAGCTTTCTTT. Its protein is CASSLVRENTEAFF.

This clonotype has at least ten counts. The rearrangement uses TRBV20-1 and TRBJ1-6; a possible D gene is TRBD1 (6 bases). The CDR3 is made up of 15 amino acids. Trimming took off 3 bases at V and 4 bases at J, with 13 bases between the two ends. From germline, CDR1 is DFQATT and CDR2 SNEGSKA (reference sequence). This chain's CDR3 is CSARGGGIYNSPLHF. In nucleotides, the CDR3 is TGCAGTGCTAGGGGAGGGGGGATTTATAATTCACCCCTCCACTTT.

This clonotype showed up many times. This chain uses TRBV7-2 with TRBJ2-5; 10 positions match TRBD1. This CDR3 has 14 residues. V was pared by 5 bases and J by 6 bases, with 6 bases of the junction left unmatched. Germline assignment: CDR1 SGHTA and CDR2 FQGNSA. The CDR3 coding sequence is TGTGCCAGCAGCCTGGGGACAGGGGACAAGACCCAGTACTTC. This translates into CASSLGTGDKTQYF.

As concerns this clonotype: This clone may be a read error of a much larger clone one base away. The V call is TRBV10-2, the J call TRBJ2-5, with unresolved D. The V end lost 7 bases, the J end lost 5 bases, and 11 bases lay between the germline ends. Germline V lookup: CDR1 WSHSY, CDR2 SAAADI. CDR3 length: 12 residues. In DNA form, the CDR3 reads TGCGCCAGCAAAGGCCCGAGGGAGACCCAGTACTTC. Its translation is CASKGPRETQYF.

V gene TRBV5-4 combines with J gene TRBJ2-6; 8 bases fit TRBD2. With 4 bases clipped from V and 0 bases from J, the junction kept 12 bases outside the gene matches. Germline CDR1 reads SGHNT; CDR2 reads YYREEE (reference sequence). The CDR3 is 19 amino acids. The CDR3 is CASSPRAGGPFSGANVLTF. The CDR3 coding sequence is TGTGCCAGCAGCCCCAGGGCGGGGGGACCGTTCTCTGGGGCCAACGTCCTGACTTTC.